The 6 T cell receptor beta chains given below trace back to one sample, sequenced in a study of early T cells in non-severe SARS-CoV-2 infection. One entry per CDR3 protein results from TCRdb running MiXCR on the 5' RACE reads. This table holds under 75,000 distinct CDR3 sequences, 13% found once. Sequencing input: whole blood. All receptors derive from an adult who was a healthcare worker with PCR-confirmed SARS-CoV-2 infection or an uninfected control (not recorded which).

The V and J genes are TRBV13 and TRBJ1-1, with D perhaps TRBD1 (5 bases). Germline CDR1 is PRHDT and CDR2 is FYEKMQ (reference sequence). The ends were cut back, 2 bases at V and 11 bases at J, with 21 bases in the middle. The CDR3 runs 15 residues. This CDR3 is CASSLNSGVGARAFF. CDR3 DNA sequence: TGTGCCAGCAGCTTAAATTCTGGGGTCGGGGCGCGCGCTTTCTTT.

This clonotype occurred many times. This sequence joins TRBV6-5 and TRBJ1-1; D might be TRBD1 (5 bases). The CDR3 spans 14 residues. Trimming cost V 1 base and J 1 base, with 7 bases left between them. Looked up from germline, CDR1 is MNHEY and CDR2 is SVGAGI. CDR3 sequence (DNA): TGTGCCAGCAGTTACTTGACAGCGAACACTGAAGCTTTCTTT. It encodes CASSYLTANTEAFF.

Many counts were recorded for this clonotype. The rearrangement uses TRBV9 and TRBJ2-7; possible D gene TRBD2, 5 bases. V shed 0 bases and J shed 3 bases, with 13 bases lying between them. The CDR3 spans 15 residues. Germline values: CDR1 SGDLS, CDR2 YYNGEE. The CDR3 coding sequence is TGTGCCAGCAGCGTAGCCCCGGACTCCGACTACGAGCAGTACTTC. It is translated as CASSVAPDSDYEQYF.

This clonotype was found many times. The J gene is TRBJ1-1, the V gene TRBV9, with D perhaps TRBD1 (6 bases). The CDR3 is 14 amino acids. V lost 4 bases and J 1 base, leaving 11 bases between the germline ends. Germline V lookup: CDR1 SGDLS, CDR2 YYNGEE. The CDR3 region is CASSSRGTNTEAFF. CDR3 DNA: TGTGCCAGCAGCTCTAGGGGGACGAACACTGAAGCTTTCTTT.

In its sample, this clonotype was seen a few times. This sequence joins TRBV6-5 and TRBJ2-5; TRBD1 might be the D (6 bases). Germline CDR1 MNHEY, CDR2 SVGAGI. Trimming stripped 2 bases from V and 2 bases from J, with 12 bases between. The CDR3 length is 15 residues. DNA for the CDR3: TGTGCCAGCAGTTACGGAGAGAGGGGGCAAGAGACCCAGTACTTC. Encoded protein: CASSYGERGQETQYF.

The rearrangement links TRBV28 to TRBJ2-7; 13 bases are a match to TRBD2. The CDR3 runs 17 residues. Germline lookup yields CDR1 MDHEN and CDR2 SYDVKM. V was pared by 3 bases and J by 0 bases, with 5 bases of the junction left unmatched. Written as DNA, the CDR3 is TGTGCCAGCAGTTTCCCGGGACTAGCGGGAAGCTCCTACGAGCAGTACTTC. Translating it yields CASSFPGLAGSSYEQYF.